Listed below are T cell receptor beta chains from one sample, sequenced in a study of T cell responses to AZD1222 COVID-19 vaccine. Assay used: immunoSEQ multiplex PCR; TCRdb lists only in-frame clones, some missing. This sample has some 99,000 clones, with about nine tenths found just once. The sequencing here drew on peripheral blood, taken 28 days after the second AZD1222 dose. The source is an adult who received the AZD1222 COVID-19 vaccine. The CDR3 runs from the conserved cysteine through the conserved F or W. The order of the fields is J gene, V gene, clone size, D gene, CDR3 protein, CDR3 DNA. The D gene is left open where the match is weak. For some rows the clone size is stated as once, few or many, or as a class when expanded; others skip it.

TRBJ2-1 | TRBV5-4 | NA | NA | CASSTGPGDNEQFF | TGTGCCAGCAGTACAGGTCCAGGGGACAATGAGCAGTTCTTC
TRBJ2-3 | TRBV28 | NA | TRBD1 | CASNGQGATDTQYF | TGTGCCAGCAACGGACAGGGGGCGACAGATACGCAGTATTTT
TRBJ2-2 | TRBV5-1 | few | TRBD2 | CASSFRASGNTGELFF | TGCGCCAGCAGCTTTCGAGCTAGCGGGAACACCGGGGAGCTGTTTTTT
TRBJ2-1 | TRBV10-2 | NA | TRBD1 | CASRTGGGNEQFF | TGCGCCAGCAGGACAGGGGGTGGGAATGAGCAGTTCTTC
TRBJ2-7 | TRBV28 | NA | TRBD1 | CASSLDRGLGEQYF | TGTGCCAGCAGTTTAGACAGGGGGCTAGGGGAGCAGTACTTC
TRBJ1-1 | TRBV19 | NA | NA | CASSIGGATEAFF | TGTGCCAGTAGTATTGGGGGTGCCACTGAAGCTTTCTTT
TRBJ1-2 | TRBV5-6 | NA | NA | CASSPGRRGRGIYGYTF | TGTGCCAGCAGCCCGGGTAGACGGGGGAGGGGAATATATGGCTACACCTTC
TRBJ2-1 | TRBV14 | NA | NA | CASSPPAGLGYNEQFF | TGTGCCAGCAGCCCCCCAGCAGGGTTAGGCTACAATGAGCAGTTCTTC
TRBJ1-5 | TRBV18 | NA | NA | CASSPPGGNQPQHF | TGTGCCAGCTCACCACCTGGGGGCAATCAGCCCCAGCATTTT
TRBJ2-3 | TRBV30 | NA | NA | CAWSTGDTQYF | TGTGCCTGGAGTACCGGAGATACGCAGTATTTT
TRBJ2-7 | TRBV28 | few | NA | CASSFRQGAAYEQYF | TGTGCCAGCAGTTTCCGGCAGGGCGCCGCATACGAGCAGTACTTC
TRBJ2-5 | TRBV10-3 | NA | TRBD2 | CAISESRQGGQETQYF | TGTGCCATCAGTGAGAGTAGGCAGGGAGGGCAAGAGACCCAGTACTTC
TRBJ2-1 | TRBV19 | NA | NA | CASSMVAWSSYNEQFF | TGTGCCAGTAGTATGGTGGCTTGGAGCTCCTACAATGAGCAGTTCTTC
TRBJ1-1 | TRBV28 | NA | NA | CASSYRTVTEAFF | TGTGCCAGCAGTTACAGGACTGTAACTGAAGCTTTCTTT
TRBJ2-7 | TRBV3-1/TRBV3-2 | NA | NA | CASSQSSEYEQYF | TGTGCCAGCAGCCAAAGTTCAGAATACGAGCAGTACTTC
TRBJ1-2 | TRBV28 | NA | TRBD1 | CASRTPGQGRDGYTF | TGTGCCAGCAGAACCCCGGGACAGGGGCGCGATGGCTACACCTTC
TRBJ2-2 | TRBV11-2 | NA | NA | CASSTRTMGGELFF | TGTGCCAGCAGCACAAGGACAATGGGCGGGGAGCTGTTTTTT
TRBJ1-4 | TRBV6-5 | NA | NA | CASSYLGGTNEKLFF | TGTGCCAGCAGTTACTTGGGGGGTACTAATGAAAAACTGTTTTTT
TRBJ2-1 | TRBV12-5 | NA | TRBD2 | CAGSGTAGNEQFF | TGTGCGGGTAGCGGGACCGCCGGGAATGAGCAGTTCTTC
TRBJ2-5 | TRBV7-8 | NA | NA | CATTHAQETQYF | TGTGCCACCACCCATGCTCAAGAGACCCAGTACTTC
TRBJ1-6 | TRBV3-1/TRBV3-2 | NA | NA | CASSQEGNSPLHF | TGTGCCAGCAGCCAAGAGGGGAATTCACCCCTCCACTTT
TRBJ1-5 | TRBV28 | NA | TRBD1 | CASTIGTVNQPQHF | TGTGCCAGCACTATAGGGACAGTCAATCAGCCCCAGCATTTT
TRBJ2-1 | TRBV5-4 | NA | TRBD1 | CASSFRTGDNEQFF | TGTGCCAGCAGCTTTAGGACAGGGGACAATGAGCAGTTCTTC